This TCR beta chain emerged from a study of T cells after yellow fever vaccination. The wider study: When fractions had low cell numbers, they were prepared with SMART-Seq v4 Ultra Low Input.

In this sample, this clonotype turned up a few times. What it binds is not known. TCRdb re-derived calls from the 5' RACE reads in MiXCR, one entry per CDR3 protein. The repertoire consists of hundreds of thousands of distinct CDR3 sequences, with approximately 12% occurring once and the leading ten covering 3.2%. Germline CDR1 and CDR2: MNHEY and SMNVEV (reference sequence). V gave up 1 base and J gave up 2 bases, with 10 bases separating them. The CDR3 length is 15 residues. Broader study findings: When the response was secondary, it was weaker but reached its peak faster, day 5 versus 15. Highly abundant clonotypes carried over from the bulk population could end up in FACS-sorted repertoires as contaminants.

The sequences come from CD4+ T cells sorted from PBMCs, collected 15 days after the yellow fever booster vaccination. The rearrangement uses TRBV27 and TRBJ2-3; D unresolved. This TCR was sampled from a man younger than 30 who received the YFV17D yellow fever vaccine. The DNA for the CDR3 is TGTGCCAGCAGTTTATTTGATCCTTACACAGATACGCAGTATTTT. It translates to CASSLFDPYTDTQYF.